One sample yielded the 11 T cell receptor beta chains listed below, sequenced in a study of blood T cell repertoires in COVID-19. Produced via immunoSEQ multiplex PCR; TCRdb's table is partial and in-frame only. The sample yields 310,000 or so clones, around 88% seen once. The specimen sequenced was peripheral blood. All receptors come from a woman in her thirties who had recovered from COVID-19.

The V gene is TRBV7-2, the J gene TRBJ1-5; 7 bases fit TRBD1. The CDR3 loop spans 14 amino acids. CDR1 is SGHTA, CDR2 FQGNSA, per germline. After removal of 5 bases from V and 1 base from J, the junction contained 2 bases not matched to a gene. CDR3 loop: CASSRTGSNQPQHF. CDR3 coding DNA: TGTGCCAGCAGCAGGACAGGAAGCAATCAGCCCCAGCATTTT.

The chain employs TRBV18 and TRBJ1-2, with D tentatively TRBD1 (6 bases). This CDR3 has 14 residues. Trimming removed 3 bases at V and 6 bases at J, with 14 bases between. The V gene's germline CDR1 is KGHSH and CDR2 LQKENI. The CDR3 DNA sequence: TGTGCCAGCTCACCCGGGGGGGCCAGGGATGGCTACACCTTC. Translating it yields CASSPGGARDGYTF.

CDR3 nucleotide sequence: TGTGCCAGTAGTTCGGGACAGGGGGCGAATCAGCCCCAGCATTTT. It codes for CASSSGQGANQPQHF. The V gene is TRBV19, the J gene TRBJ1-5, with 12 nucleotides matching TRBD1. Germline V gene sequence: CDR1 LNHDA, CDR2 SQIVND (reference sequence). Trimming took 5 bases from V and 4 from J; bases not matched to a gene: 3. CDR3 length: 15 residues.

The chain employs TRBV4-1 and TRBJ1-2; 8 bases are a match to TRBD1. The V gene end was trimmed by 0 bases and the J gene end by 4 bases; junction bases not matched to a gene: 7. The germline gives CDR1 MGHRA, CDR2 YSYEKL. The CDR3 is made up of 16 amino acids. The CDR3 region has the DNA TGCGCCAGCAGCCAAGATTGGGACAGGACTTCCTATGGCTACACCTTC. Protein sequence: CASSQDWDRTSYGYTF.

J is TRBJ2-1 and V is TRBV14; no definite D call. V was trimmed by 9 bases and J by 7 bases, leaving 16 bases between them. The length of the CDR3 is 13 residues. Germline CDR1 reads SGHDN; CDR2 reads FVKESK. The CDR3 here is CASSSPPRNEQFF. CDR3 sequence (DNA): TGTGCCAGTAGCTCCCCTCCGAGGAATGAGCAGTTCTTC.

The CDR3 nucleotides read TGTGCCATCCGCCCTGACAGCTCCTACGAGCAGTACTTC. This sequence encodes CAIRPDSSYEQYF. The gene calls are TRBV6-5 and TRBJ2-7; D perhaps matches TRBD1 (5 bases). This CDR3 spans 13 amino acids. Germline V gene data show CDR1 as MNHEY and CDR2 as SVGAGI. V gave up 10 bases and J gave up 0 bases, with 13 bases separating them.

About this clone: At the DNA level, this CDR3 is encoded by other sequences in the same sample as well. The rearrangement joins TRBV7-2 to TRBJ1-6; D remains unclear. This CDR3 is built from 13 residues. Germline V gene data show CDR1 as SGHTA and CDR2 as FQGNSA. The V gene lost 4 bases and the J gene lost 7 bases, with 8 bases spanning the gap. The CDR3 loop is CASSSTVNSPLHF. CDR3 nucleotides: TGTGCCAGCAGCTCGACTGTAAATTCACCCCTCCACTTT.

The chain combines TRBV14 with TRBJ2-1; 7 nucleotides match TRBD2. Germline lookup yields CDR1 SGHDN and CDR2 FVKESK. V dropped 1 base and J dropped 5; count of bases not matched to a gene: 5. The CDR3 runs 15 residues. The CDR3 bases are TGTGCCAGCAGCCAAGGGACTAGATCGAACAATGAGCAGTTCTTC. Amino acid sequence: CASSQGTRSNNEQFF.

V and J are TRBV3-1 (or the pseudogene TRBV3-2) and TRBJ2-3; the D gene is possibly TRBD2 (7 bases). Trimming left V 3 bases short and J 1 base short, with 14 bases between. The CDR3 covers 16 residues. Germline CDR1 and CDR2: LGHDT and YNNKEL (reference sequence). The CDR3 DNA sequence: TGTGCCAGCAGCCACTTGGGCGGGGGCCGCACAGATACGCAGTATTTT. As protein: CASSHLGGGRTDTQYF.

This clone was seen more than once but under ten times. The V and J genes are TRBV7-2 and TRBJ1-1; D is perhaps TRBD1 (6 bases). The CDR3 extends over 14 amino acids. Germline CDR1 reads SGHTA; CDR2 reads FQGNSA. The V end lost 5 bases, the J end lost 8 bases, and 18 bases lay between the germline ends. Written as DNA, the CDR3 is TGTGCCAGCAGCGCCGACAGGAGCAAAGGGGAAGCTTTCTTT. Translated: CASSADRSKGEAFF.

The chain combines TRBV6-5 with TRBJ1-4; D uncertain. Germline V gene data show CDR1 as MNHEY and CDR2 as SVGAGI. V was shortened by 11 bases and J by 5 bases, with 12 bases between the two germline ends. The CDR3 contains 12 residues. The CDR3 DNA reads TGTGCCGGCTCTCAGGAAAATGAAAAACTGTTTTTT. Translating it yields CAGSQENEKLFF.